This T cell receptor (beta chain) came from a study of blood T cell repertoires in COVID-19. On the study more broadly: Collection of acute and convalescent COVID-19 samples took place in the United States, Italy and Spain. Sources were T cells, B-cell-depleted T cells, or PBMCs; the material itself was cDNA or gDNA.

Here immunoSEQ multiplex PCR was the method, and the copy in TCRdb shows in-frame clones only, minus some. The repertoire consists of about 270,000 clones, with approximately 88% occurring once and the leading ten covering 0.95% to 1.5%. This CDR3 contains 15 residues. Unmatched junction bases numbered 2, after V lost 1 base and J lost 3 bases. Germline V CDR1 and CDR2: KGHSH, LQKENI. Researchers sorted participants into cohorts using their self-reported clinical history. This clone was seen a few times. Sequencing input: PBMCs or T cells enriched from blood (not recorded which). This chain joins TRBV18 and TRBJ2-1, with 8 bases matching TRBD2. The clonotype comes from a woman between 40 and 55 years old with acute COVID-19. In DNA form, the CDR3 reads TGTGCCAGCTCACCACATAGCGGGGTCTACAATGAGCAGTTCTTC. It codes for CASSPHSGVYNEQFF.